The rows below give T cell receptor beta chains drawn from one sample of a study of blood T cell repertoires in COVID-19. The repertoire was sequenced with immunoSEQ multiplex PCR; TCRdb's copy has only in-frame clones and lacks some. This table has roughly 40,000 clones, 80% to 90% appearing once. Sequencing was carried out using peripheral blood. The receptors shown here come from a woman in her seventies with acute or convalescent COVID-19. Both conserved end residues are part of each CDR3. D genes are given only for firm matches. Rows may omit the clone size; those that give it use once, few, many or a size class.

j_gene	v_gene	d_gene	abundance	CDR3nt	CDR3aa
TRBJ2-1	TRBV4-2	.	once	TGTGCCAGCAGCCAAGTCAGTCTCTCCTACAATGAGCAGTTCTTC	CASSQVSLSYNEQFF
TRBJ2-1	TRBV11-3	TRBD2	once	TGTGCCAGCAGCTTAGGGAAATCTAGCGGGCATGAGGAGCAGTTCTTC	CASSLGKSSGHEEQFF
TRBJ1-5	TRBV6-5	.	.	TGTGCCAGCAGGACACAGTTGTATAGCAATCAGCCCCAGCATTTT	CASRTQLYSNQPQHF
TRBJ1-5	TRBV19	.	.	TGTGCCAGTTCGGGTCCGCCCGAAAATCAGCCCCAGCATTTT	CASSGPPENQPQHF
TRBJ2-5	TRBV11-2	.	.	TGTGCCAGCAGCTTAGATTGGGGTCTAGGGGAAGAGACCCAGTACTTC	CASSLDWGLGEETQYF
TRBJ2-3	TRBV30	TRBD2	once	TGTGCCTGGAGTGTTGCGGGGGGGGTTGGTACGCAGTATTTT	CAWSVAGGVGTQYF
TRBJ2-2	TRBV3-1/TRBV3-2	.	.	TGTGCCAGCAGCCAAGGGACAGAGGTCGGGGAGCTGTTTTTT	CASSQGTEVGELFF
TRBJ2-2	TRBV10-3	TRBD2	few	TGTGCCTCGGGACTAGCGGGAGAGGTCGGGGAGCTGTTTTTT	CASGLAGEVGELFF
TRBJ1-1	TRBV3-1/TRBV3-2	.	.	TGTGCCAGCAGCCAAGTCTACGGGACTGAAGCTTTCTTT	CASSQVYGTEAFF
TRBJ2-1	TRBV18	TRBD2	.	TGTGCCAGCTCACCAACCGGGGCTAGCGGGACCTTCTACAATGAGCAGTTCTTC	CASSPTGASGTFYNEQFF
TRBJ2-5	TRBV7-2	TRBD2	once	TGTGCCAGCAGCTTAATGGGTAGCGGGGGGGAGACCCAGTACTTC	CASSLMGSGGETQYF
TRBJ2-5	TRBV7-9	TRBD2	.	TGTGCCAGCAGCCCCGGGACTAGCGGGGGGGCAGAGACCCAGTACTTC	CASSPGTSGGAETQYF
TRBJ1-1	TRBV27	TRBD1	.	TGTGCCAGCAGTTTATTGGACAGGGAAGCTTTCTTT	CASSLLDREAFF
TRBJ1-2	TRBV27	.	.	TGTGCCAGCAGATTTAGTACAGCCGTGGGTGGCTACACCTTC	CASRFSTAVGGYTF
TRBJ1-2	TRBV27	.	.	TGTGCCAGCAGTTTATCAGCCCCAGGGAACTATGGCTACACCTTC	CASSLSAPGNYGYTF
TRBJ2-3	TRBV6-5	.	.	TGTGCCAGCGGGGGACCTGGCGGGACCACAGATACGCAGTATTTT	CASGGPGGTTDTQYF
TRBJ2-5	TRBV9	TRBD2	.	TGTGCCAGCAGAGGGACTAGCGGGCCCCGGAGGGAACCGTACCAAGAGACCCAGTACTTC	CASRGTSGPRREPYQETQYF
TRBJ2-2	TRBV6-6	TRBD2	.	TGTGCCAGCAACCCAAGAGCGGGAGTGGACACCGGGGAGCTGTTTTTT	CASNPRAGVDTGELFF
TRBJ2-2	TRBV19	TRBD2	.	TGTGCCAGTAGTATCCGTACTAGCGGGTCCGGGGAGCTGTTTTTT	CASSIRTSGSGELFF
TRBJ2-2	TRBV3-1/TRBV3-2	TRBD1	.	TGTGCCAGCAGCCAACCTCCGGGACAGGGGGCAACCGGGGAGCTGTTTTTT	CASSQPPGQGATGELFF
TRBJ2-1	TRBV5-5	.	.	TGTGCCAGCAGCTCCGGGGATGAGCAGTTCTTC	CASSSGDEQFF
TRBJ2-3	TRBV11-2	TRBD1	.	TGTGCCAGCAGCACCCCGTGGGACAGGGATGGAGATACGCAGTATTTT	CASSTPWDRDGDTQYF
TRBJ1-6	TRBV5-5	TRBD1	once	TGTGCCAGCAGCCCGGCCGGGACAGGGGACGCGCCCCTCCACTTT	CASSPAGTGDAPLHF
TRBJ2-2	TRBV11-2	TRBD2	.	TGTGCCAGCAGCTTAGAATGGCTAGCGGGGGGCCAGCTGTTTTTT	CASSLEWLAGGQLFF
TRBJ1-6	TRBV9	.	.	TGTGCCAGCAGCGAACAGGGCGGGGGGAATAATTCACCCCTCCACTTT	CASSEQGGGNNSPLHF
TRBJ2-5	TRBV3-1/TRBV3-2	.	.	TGTGCCAGCAGCTCTGAGGCCCAAGAGACCCAGTACTTC	CASSSEAQETQYF
TRBJ2-3	TRBV5-5	TRBD2	.	TGTGCCAGCAGCTTGGGACTAGCGTATAGCACAGATACGCAGTATTTT	CASSLGLAYSTDTQYF
TRBJ1-4	TRBV6-5	.	once	TGTGCCAGCAGATCACAGGGTTTTAACGAAAAACTGTTTTTT	CASRSQGFNEKLFF
TRBJ2-1	TRBV7-2	.	.	TGTGCCAGCAGTTCTACTACAGGCTCCTACAATGAGCAGTTCTTC	CASSSTTGSYNEQFF
TRBJ1-2	TRBV19	.	.	TGTGCCAGTAGCACCTTGGGGGGGCTGGAAGGCTACACCTTC	CASSTLGGLEGYTF
TRBJ2-2	TRBV29-1	.	.	TGCAGCGTTGTCCGGAACACCGGGGAGCTGTTTTTT	CSVVRNTGELFF
TRBJ2-3	TRBV12-3/TRBV12-4	.	.	TGTGCCAGCAGTTTAGGGGGGGCAGATACGCAGTATTTT	CASSLGGADTQYF
TRBJ1-5	TRBV2	TRBD1	few	TGTGCCAGCAATCCGGGACAGGGTAGCAATCAGCCCCAGCATTTT	CASNPGQGSNQPQHF
TRBJ2-1	TRBV13	.	.	TGTGCCAGCAGCTTAGACGGGGAAGCCTACAATGAGCAGTTCTTC	CASSLDGEAYNEQFF
TRBJ2-3	TRBV7-9	TRBD2	.	TGTGCCAGCAGCTTAGGGCTAGCGGGAGCCGATACGCAGTATTTT	CASSLGLAGADTQYF
TRBJ2-2	TRBV2	TRBD2	few	TGTGCCAGCAAGGACGCGGGAGTAACCGGGGAGCTGTTTTTT	CASKDAGVTGELFF
TRBJ2-5	TRBV6-2/TRBV6-3	.	few	TGTGCCAGCAGTTACTTAACAGGGAAAGAGACCCAGTACTTC	CASSYLTGKETQYF
TRBJ1-1	TRBV6-4	.	.	TGTGCCAGCAGGAAGGACAGCGCGATCGGTACTGAAGCTTTCTTT	CASRKDSAIGTEAFF
TRBJ1-6	TRBV18	.	once	TGTGCCAGCTCGCCCAGGTCCTCCTATAATTCACCCCTCCACTTT	CASSPRSSYNSPLHF
TRBJ2-2	TRBV2	TRBD2	.	TGTGCCAGCCTAAGGACTAGCGGAAACACCGGGGAGCTGTTTTTT	CASLRTSGNTGELFF
TRBJ1-2	TRBV3-1/TRBV3-2	.	.	TGTGCCAGCAGCCCGGCGGTTTGGTATGGCTACACCTTC	CASSPAVWYGYTF